These 32 T cell receptor beta chains came from one sample sequenced in a study of CD8+CD57+ T cells in acquired aplastic anemia. Genomic DNA, serving as template, underwent TCR beta VDJ and CDR3 profiling. TCRdb reprocessed the reads with MiXCR, giving one entry per CDR3 protein. Here the sample spans more than 150,000 distinct CDR3 sequences, less than 50% being singletons. In patients chosen for sequencing, flow cytometry had shown CD8+CD57+ cell expansion. What was sequenced was sorted CD4+, CD8+, or CD8+CD57+ T cells (not recorded which) from PBMCs. The origin of the receptors is a human donor with aplastic anemia.

This clonotype has just one count. The chain joins TRBV2 to TRBJ1-1; D is unresolved. This CDR3 comprises 13 residues. Germline V gene lookup returns CDR1 SNHLY and CDR2 FYNNEI. The V end lost 2 bases, the J end lost 3 bases, and 7 bases lay between the germline ends. The CDR3 is CASSETGYTEAFF. The CDR3 nucleotides read TGTGCCAGCAGTGAAACCGGGTACACTGAAGCTTTCTTT. Combining the CDR3 with reference TRBV2 and TRBJ1-1 gives the whole variable domain EPEVTQTPSHQVTQMGQEVILRCVPISNHLYFYWYRQILGQKVEFLVSFYNNEISEKSEIFDDQFSVERPDGSNFTLKIRSTKLEDSAMYFCASSETGYTEAFFGQGTRLTVV.

The chain recombines TRBV6-2 or TRBV6-3 with TRBJ1-1; TRBD1 is a possible D gene (6 bases). The CDR3 sequence is 15 residues long. Germline V gives CDR1 MNHEY, CDR2 SVGEGT. V was shortened by 2 bases and J by 1 base, with 11 bases between the two germline ends. The CDR3 nucleotides read TGTGCCAGCAGTTACCCTCAGGGGAGGAACACTGAAGCTTTCTTT. It codes for CASSYPQGRNTEAFF.

Comments on this clonotype: This may come from a read error, since a much larger clone is one base off. This sequence joins TRBV6-2 or TRBV6-3 and TRBJ1-4; TRBD1 matches at 9 bases. This CDR3 spans 14 amino acids. Germline CDR1 reads MNHEY; CDR2 reads SVGEGT. CDR3 nucleotide sequence: TGTGCCAGCAGTTGGCGGGACAGGGAAGAAAAACTGGTTTTT. Its protein product is CASSWRDREEKLVF.

This clonotype was found a few times. The V and J genes are TRBV24-1 and TRBJ2-3; D tentatively fits TRBD1 or TRBD2 (6 bases each). Germline values: CDR1 KGHDR, CDR2 SFDVKD. The CDR3 covers 16 residues. The V and J ends lost 4 bases and 2 bases respectively, with 15 bases between them. CDR3 in amino acids: CATSDSRGVNTDTQYF. The CDR3 DNA reads as TGTGCCACCAGTGACTCTAGGGGGGTCAACACAGATACGCAGTATTTT.

This chain joins TRBV19 and TRBJ1-5; 7 bases map to TRBD1. V was clipped by 3 bases and J by 6 bases; unmatched bases: 11. CDR1 and CDR2 from the germline V gene are LNHDA and SQIVND (reference sequence). There are 16 residues in the CDR3. The CDR3 sequence: CASSIPRAGGGQPQHF. The CDR3 nucleotides read TGTGCCAGTAGTATCCCTCGGGCAGGGGGAGGTCAGCCCCAGCATTTT.

This clonotype was observed a handful of times. The chain joins TRBV9 to TRBJ1-1; the D gene is possibly TRBD1 (6 bases). Germline CDR1 and CDR2: SGDLS and YYNGEE. The V and J ends lost 2 bases and 8 bases respectively, with 13 bases between them. The length of the CDR3 is 13 residues. CDR3 in DNA: TGTGCCAGCAGCGTTGCGGTGAGGGGGGAAGCTTTCTTT. As protein: CASSVAVRGEAFF.

Many counts were recorded for this clonotype. The chain uses TRBV20-1 and TRBJ2-3; no definite D call. In germline, CDR1 is DFQATT, CDR2 SNEGSKA (reference sequence). This CDR3 comprises 14 residues. The V gene lost 0 bases and the J gene lost 2 bases, with 9 bases spanning the gap. CDR3 DNA sequence: TGCAGTGCTAGAGATCGACGGGCCACAGATACGCAGTATTTT. Translation gives CSARDRRATDTQYF.

J is TRBJ1-1 and V is TRBV7-9; D is unresolved. The CDR3 runs 15 residues. Germline V lookup: CDR1 SEHNR, CDR2 FQNEAQ (reference sequence). Trimming left V 1 base short and J 0 bases short, with 9 bases between. The CDR3 nucleotides read TGTGCCAGCAGCTTAGGTTCAGTAATGAACACTGAAGCTTTCTTT. Translated: CASSLGSVMNTEAFF.

In DNA form, the CDR3 reads TGCAGTGCTACTAGCGGGGGGGACAATGAGCAGTTCTTC. This sequence encodes CSATSGGDNEQFF. The V and J genes are TRBV20-1 and TRBJ2-1; 12 positions match TRBD2. The CDR3 covers 13 residues. After removal of 4 bases from V and 5 bases from J, the junction contained 0 bases not matched to a gene. CDR1 and CDR2 (germline): DFQATT, SNEGSKA (reference sequence).

The J gene is TRBJ1-1, the V gene TRBV4-2, with D perhaps matching TRBD1 (5 bases). CDR1 LGHNA and CDR2 YNFKEQ come from the germline V gene. This CDR3 region has 15 residues. V was clipped by 0 bases and J by 1 base, with 9 bases between them. The CDR3 DNA sequence: TGTGCCAGCAGCCAAGAGTCGGGGACGAACACTGAAGCTTTCTTT. Its protein is CASSQESGTNTEAFF.

J is TRBJ1-1 and V is TRBV15; perhaps TRBD1 as D (6 bases). The CDR3 has 14 residues. The germline V gene has CDR1 LNHNV and CDR2 YYDKDF (reference sequence). The germline V and J ends were trimmed by 0 bases and 8 bases, with 13 bases remaining between them. The CDR3 nucleotides read TGTGCCACCAGCAGAGATGGCCGGACAGCGGAAGCTTTCTTT. Translation: CATSRDGRTAEAFF.

This clonotype came up a few times. The J gene is TRBJ2-7, the V gene TRBV7-2; the match to TRBD2 covers 12 bases. The germline gives CDR1 SGHTA, CDR2 FQGNSA. V lost 5 bases and J lost 9; bases outside the gene matches: 2. The CDR3 length is 12 residues. CDR3 residues: CASSQLAGGQYF. The CDR3 coding sequence is TGTGCCAGCAGCCAACTAGCGGGGGGGCAGTACTTC.

The V and J genes are TRBV20-1 and TRBJ2-3; D gene unclear. The length of the CDR3 is 14 residues. With 1 base removed from V and 0 bases from J, the gap between germline ends came to 8 bases. Germline CDR1 DFQATT, CDR2 SNEGSKA (reference sequence). The CDR3 bases are TGCAGTGCTAGAGTGGCGGTTAGCACAGATACGCAGTATTTT. Translated: CSARVAVSTDTQYF.

The sample holds many counts of this clonotype. The chain's CDR3 is CASSDLGGSTDTQYF. CDR3 sequence (DNA): TGTGCCAGCAGTGATCTCGGGGGCAGCACAGATACGCAGTATTTT. The V gene is TRBV6-1, the J gene TRBJ2-3, with D tentatively TRBD1 or TRBD2 (6 bases each). Trimming took off 3 bases at V and 0 bases at J, with 10 bases between the two ends. The V gene's germline CDR1 is MNHNS and CDR2 SASEGT. This CDR3 has 15 amino acids.

The chain is built from TRBV6-9 and TRBJ2-7; 14 nucleotides line up with TRBD2. V was clipped by 3 bases and J by 0 bases; unmatched bases: 4. Germline V gives CDR1 MNHGY, CDR2 SVAAGI. The CDR3 runs 17 residues. The CDR3, as DNA: TGTGCCAGCAGTTACGGGACTAGCGGGGGCCGCTCCTACGAGCAGTACTTC. This sequence encodes CASSYGTSGGRSYEQYF.

This clonotype was observed at least ten times. The J gene is TRBJ2-4, the V gene TRBV20-1, with 10 bases aligning to TRBD2. The CDR3 is made up of 15 amino acids. CDR1 is DFQATT and CDR2 is SNEGSKA in the germline V gene (reference sequence). J gave up 8 bases and V 4 bases, and 11 bases lay outside the gene matches. The CDR3 region is CSANTPSGGGDIQYF. The CDR3 coding sequence is TGCAGTGCTAACACGCCTAGCGGGGGTGGGGACATTCAGTACTTC.

The CDR3 DNA sequence: TGTGCCAGCAGCTTAGAGGGGACGGCCAACTATGGCTACACCTTC. Protein sequence: CASSLEGTANYGYTF. This sequence joins TRBV7-9 and TRBJ1-2, with D maybe TRBD1 (5 bases). Trimming took off 1 base at V and 2 bases at J, with 11 bases between the two ends. The CDR3 loop spans 15 amino acids. CDR1 is SEHNR and CDR2 is FQNEAQ in the germline V gene (reference sequence).

This clonotype was picked up a small number of times. This chain links TRBV28 with TRBJ2-7; 7 bases fit TRBD1. V trimming: 3 bases; J trimming: 7 bases; junction bases outside the gene matches: 6. The CDR3 sequence is 13 residues long. CDR1 and CDR2 (germline): MDHEN, SYDVKM. CDR3 region: CASSFGAGGEQYF. In nucleotides, the CDR3 is TGTGCCAGCAGTTTTGGGGCAGGGGGAGAGCAGTACTTC.

This clonotype occurred many times. V usage is TRBV20-1 and J usage is TRBJ2-1, with D tentatively TRBD2 (5 bases). The V end was cut by 0 bases, the J end by 5 bases, with 14 bases between. This CDR3 contains 15 residues. Germline CDR1 and CDR2: DFQATT and SNEGSKA (reference sequence). The CDR3 sequence is CSARDARLINNEQFF. The CDR3 region has the DNA TGCAGTGCTAGAGATGCGAGACTAATCAACAATGAGCAGTTCTTC.

This clonotype was found many times. The V call is TRBV7-2, the J call TRBJ1-6, with 8 bases matching TRBD1. Per germline, CDR1 SGHTA and CDR2 FQGNSA. Trimming at V came to 0 bases and at J to 6 bases, leaving 4 bases not matched to a gene. The CDR3 is 16 residues long. The CDR3 region has the DNA TGTGCCAGCAGCTTAGCAGGACAGGGAGGTAATTCACCCCTCCACTTT. Translating it yields CASSLAGQGGNSPLHF.

In regard to this clonotype: It may be a read error: a sequence one base away is much more abundant. The chain links TRBV6-4 to TRBJ2-7, with D perhaps given as TRBD1 or TRBD2 (5 bases each). Germline-derived CDR1 and CDR2 are MRHNA and SNTAGT. The V end lost 5 bases, the J end lost 0 bases, and 20 bases lay between the germline ends. The CDR3 length is 17 residues. CDR3 protein: CASSHFGTSGSSYEQYF. The CDR3 region has the DNA TGTGCCAGCAGTCACTTCGGGACCTCAGGGAGCTCCTACGAGCAGTACTTC.

This clonotype was seen more than once but under ten times. The chain links TRBV12-5 to TRBJ1-1; TRBD1 aligns across 8 bases. CDR1 and CDR2 (germline): LGHNT, FRNRAP. The V and J ends lost 2 bases and 5 bases, in that order; junction bases with no gene match: 4. The CDR3 is 14 residues long. CDR3 in amino acids: CASGLQGAETEAFF. In DNA, the CDR3 is TGTGCTAGTGGTTTGCAGGGGGCAGAAACTGAAGCTTTCTTT.

About this clonotype itself: This clone may be a read error of a much larger clone one base away. Lacking the conserved final phenylalanine or tryptophan, this CDR3 likely reflects a read error. The CDR3 nucleotides read TGTGCCAGCAGCCGGGACAGGGTTCTCTATGGCTACACCTCC. Its translation: CASSRDRVLYGYTS. The V and J genes are TRBV5-4 and TRBJ1-2; 9 nucleotides align to TRBD1. The germline gives CDR1 SGHNT, CDR2 YYREEE (reference sequence). Trimming removed 4 bases from V and 4 bases from J; junction bases left unmatched: 5. The length of the CDR3 is 14 residues.

In regard to this clonotype: A clone one base away is much larger, so this may be a read error. The rearrangement joins TRBV19 to TRBJ2-1; 10 nucleotides line up with TRBD2. From germline, CDR1 is LNHDA and CDR2 SQIVND (reference sequence). The CDR3 covers 16 residues. The DNA of the CDR3 is TGTGCCAGTATTATAACGGCTAGCGGGGGTAACAATGAGCAGTTCTTC. Its translation: CASIITASGGNNEQFF.

This clonotype was found a few times. The rearrangement links TRBV5-4 to TRBJ1-1; possible D gene TRBD1, 6 bases. Between the trimmed V and J ends, which lost 1 base and 4 bases, there was a span of 17 bases. Germline V CDR1 and CDR2: SGHNT, YYREEE (reference sequence). The CDR3 runs to 16 residues. The CDR3 DNA sequence: TGTGCCAGCAGCTTGTCTCCCCAGGGGTCGGGCACTGAAGCTTTCTTT. Translated, it gives CASSLSPQGSGTEAFF. The full variable domain, with the rest looked up from reference TRBV5-4 and TRBJ1-1, is ETGVTQSPTHLIKTRGQQVTLRCSSQSGHNTVSWYQQALGQGPQFIFQYYREEENGRGNFPPRFSGLQFPNYSSELNVNALELDDSALYLCASSLSPQGSGTEAFFGQGTRLTVV.

This clonotype has ten or more counts. A much larger clone lies one base from this, so it may be a read error. The chain uses TRBV2 and TRBJ2-6; tentative D call: TRBD1 (5 bases). This CDR3 has 15 residues. In germline, CDR1 is SNHLY, CDR2 FYNNEI. The CDR3 nucleotides read TGTGCCAGCAGTAAAGAGCCCTCTGGGGCCAGCGTCCTGACTTTC. It codes for CASSKEPSGASVLTF.

Only a few counts were recorded for this clonotype. Since a much larger clone is just one base distant, this may be a read error. The conserved closing phenylalanine or tryptophan is absent in this CDR3, likely reflecting a read error. In nucleotides, the CDR3 is TGCAGTGCTAGAACTAGCGGGGGGGCAGATACGCAGTATCTT. Its protein product is CSARTSGGADTQYL. The gene calls are TRBV20-1 and TRBJ2-3; 13 nucleotides align to TRBD2. The J segment lost 4 bases and the V segment lost 2 bases, leaving 0 bases of the junction unmatched. CDR1 is DFQATT, CDR2 SNEGSKA, per germline (reference sequence). This CDR3 comprises 14 residues.

Concerning this clonotype itself: A single base separates this from a much larger clone, so it may be a read error. J is TRBJ2-3 and V is TRBV7-3; unclear D gene. V gave up 5 bases and J gave up 4 bases, with 7 bases separating them. Per the germline V gene, CDR1 is SGHTA and CDR2 is FQGTGA. This CDR3 has 12 amino acids. The CDR3: CASSPGADTQYF. In nucleotides, the CDR3 is TGTGCCAGCAGCCCTGGGGCAGATACGCAGTATTTT.

Comment on this clonotype: A much bigger clone sits one base away, suggesting this may be a read error. This chain uses TRBV7-9 with TRBJ1-6; no clear D gene. Germline CDR1 and CDR2: SEHNR and FQNEAQ (reference sequence). CDR3 size: 12 residues. Written as DNA, the CDR3 is TGTGCCAGCACCTCAGCCGCCTCACCCCCCCACTTT. This gives the protein CASTSAASPPHF.

This clonotype occurred many times. The chain couples TRBV19 to TRBJ2-1; D gene uncertain. Germline CDR1 reads LNHDA; CDR2 reads SQIVND (reference sequence). Deletions cut 3 bases from V and 0 bases from J, with 9 bases between. The CDR3 sequence is 15 residues long. The CDR3 region is CASSIVRISYNEQFF. The DNA for the CDR3 is TGTGCCAGTAGTATCGTGCGGATCTCCTACAATGAGCAGTTCTTC.

J is TRBJ2-1 and V is TRBV25-1; maybe TRBD2 (6 bases). Germline loops: CDR1 MGHDK, CDR2 SYGVNS. Trimming removed 5 bases at V and 7 bases at J, with 12 bases between. The CDR3 is 13 residues long. The CDR3, as DNA: TGTGCCAGCAGTTTTACTAGCCCTAATGAGCAGTTCTTC. It specifies CASSFTSPNEQFF.

This chain uses TRBV20-1 with TRBJ1-1; no definite D call. CDR1 and CDR2 (germline): DFQATT, SNEGSKA (reference sequence). This CDR3 has 13 residues. In DNA form, the CDR3 reads TGCAGCACCCGAGGCACACCTAACACTGAAGCTTTCTTT. Amino acid sequence: CSTRGTPNTEAFF.